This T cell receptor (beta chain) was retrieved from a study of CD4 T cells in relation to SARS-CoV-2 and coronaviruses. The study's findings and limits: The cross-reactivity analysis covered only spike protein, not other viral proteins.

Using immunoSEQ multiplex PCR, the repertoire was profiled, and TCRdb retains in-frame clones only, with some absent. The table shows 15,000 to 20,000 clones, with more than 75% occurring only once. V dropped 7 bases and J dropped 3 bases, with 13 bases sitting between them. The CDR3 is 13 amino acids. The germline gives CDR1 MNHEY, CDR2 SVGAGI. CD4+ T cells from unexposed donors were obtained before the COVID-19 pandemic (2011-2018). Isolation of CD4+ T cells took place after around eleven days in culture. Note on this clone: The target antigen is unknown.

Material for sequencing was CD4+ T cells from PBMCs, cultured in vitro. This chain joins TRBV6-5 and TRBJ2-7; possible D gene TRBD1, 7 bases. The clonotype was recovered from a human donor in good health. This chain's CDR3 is CASKEGALYEQYF. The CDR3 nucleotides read TGTGCCAGCAAGGAGGGGGCCCTCTACGAGCAGTACTTC.